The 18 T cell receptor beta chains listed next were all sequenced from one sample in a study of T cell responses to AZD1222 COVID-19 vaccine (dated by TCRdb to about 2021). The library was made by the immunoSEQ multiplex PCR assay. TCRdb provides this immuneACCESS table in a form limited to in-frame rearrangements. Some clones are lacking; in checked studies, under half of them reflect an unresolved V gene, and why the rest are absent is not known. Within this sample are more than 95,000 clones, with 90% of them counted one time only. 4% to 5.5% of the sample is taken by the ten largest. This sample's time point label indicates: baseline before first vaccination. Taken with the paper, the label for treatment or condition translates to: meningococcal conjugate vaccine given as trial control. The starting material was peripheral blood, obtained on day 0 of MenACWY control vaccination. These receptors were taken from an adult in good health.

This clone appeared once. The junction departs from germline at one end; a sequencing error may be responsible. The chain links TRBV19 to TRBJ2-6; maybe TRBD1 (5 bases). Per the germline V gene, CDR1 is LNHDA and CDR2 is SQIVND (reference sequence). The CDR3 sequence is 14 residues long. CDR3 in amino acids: CASSMRSGASVLTF. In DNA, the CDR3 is TGTGCCAGTAGTATGCGATCTGGGGCCAGCGTCCTGACTTTC.

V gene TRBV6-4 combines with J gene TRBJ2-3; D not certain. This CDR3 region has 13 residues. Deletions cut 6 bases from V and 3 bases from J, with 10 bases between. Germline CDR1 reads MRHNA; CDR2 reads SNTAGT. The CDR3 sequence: CASSDVGTDTQYF. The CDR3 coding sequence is TGTGCCAGCAGCGATGTAGGGACAGATACGCAGTATTTT.

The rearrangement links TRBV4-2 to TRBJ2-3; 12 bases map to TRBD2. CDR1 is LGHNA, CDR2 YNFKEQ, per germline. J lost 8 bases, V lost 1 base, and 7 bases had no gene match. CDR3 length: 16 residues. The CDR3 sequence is CASSQGLAGARGTQYF. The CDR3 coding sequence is TGTGCCAGCAGCCAAGGACTAGCGGGGGCTCGGGGTACGCAGTATTTT.

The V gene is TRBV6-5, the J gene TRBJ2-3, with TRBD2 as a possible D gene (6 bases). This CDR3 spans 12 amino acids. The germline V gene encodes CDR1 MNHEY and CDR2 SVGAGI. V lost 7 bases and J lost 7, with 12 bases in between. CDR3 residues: CASNTGGNTQYF. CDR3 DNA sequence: TGTGCCAGCAATACCGGGGGAAATACGCAGTATTTT.

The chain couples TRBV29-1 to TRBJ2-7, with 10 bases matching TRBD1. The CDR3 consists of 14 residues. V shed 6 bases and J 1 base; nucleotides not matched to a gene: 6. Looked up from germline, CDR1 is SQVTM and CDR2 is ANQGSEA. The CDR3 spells CSVKGTGASYEQYF. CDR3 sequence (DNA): TGCAGCGTAAAAGGGACAGGGGCATCCTACGAGCAGTACTTC.

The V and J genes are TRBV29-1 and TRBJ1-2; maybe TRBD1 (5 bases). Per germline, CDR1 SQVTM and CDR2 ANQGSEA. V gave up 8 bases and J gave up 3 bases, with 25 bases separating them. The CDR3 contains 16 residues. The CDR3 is CSSRGDSTSGDYGYTF. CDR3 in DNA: TGCAGCTCCCGGGGGGACTCAACCTCGGGAGACTATGGCTACACCTTC.

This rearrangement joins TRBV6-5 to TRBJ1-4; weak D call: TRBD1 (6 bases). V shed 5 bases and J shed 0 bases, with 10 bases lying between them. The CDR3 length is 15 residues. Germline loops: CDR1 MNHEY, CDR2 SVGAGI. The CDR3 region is CASSRDISTNEKLFF. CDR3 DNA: TGTGCCAGCAGTCGGGACATCTCAACTAATGAAAAACTGTTTTTT.

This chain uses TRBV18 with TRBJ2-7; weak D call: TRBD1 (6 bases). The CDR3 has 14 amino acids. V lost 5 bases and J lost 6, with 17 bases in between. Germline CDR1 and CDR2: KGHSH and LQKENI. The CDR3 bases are TGTGCCAGCTCATCCTCCGGGACGGACAGCGAGCAGTACTTC. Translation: CASSSSGTDSEQYF. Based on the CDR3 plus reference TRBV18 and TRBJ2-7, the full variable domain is NAGVMQNPRHLVRRRGQEARLRCSPMKGHSHVYWYRQLPEEGLKFMVYLQKENIIDESGMPKERFSAEFPKEGPSILRIQQVVRGDSAAYFCASSSSGTDSEQYFGPGTRLTVT.

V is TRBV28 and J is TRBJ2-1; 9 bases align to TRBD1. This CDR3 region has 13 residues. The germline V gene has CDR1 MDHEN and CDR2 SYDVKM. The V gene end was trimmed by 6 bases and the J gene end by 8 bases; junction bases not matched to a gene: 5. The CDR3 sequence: CASRSDRGDEQFF. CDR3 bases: TGTGCCAGCAGATCGGACAGGGGCGATGAGCAGTTCTTC. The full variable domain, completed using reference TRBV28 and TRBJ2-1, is DVKVTQSSRYLVKRTGEKVFLECVQDMDHENMFWYRQDPGLGLRLIYFSYDVKMKEKGDIPEGYSVSREKKERFSLILESASTNQTSMYLCASRSDRGDEQFFGPGTRLTVL.

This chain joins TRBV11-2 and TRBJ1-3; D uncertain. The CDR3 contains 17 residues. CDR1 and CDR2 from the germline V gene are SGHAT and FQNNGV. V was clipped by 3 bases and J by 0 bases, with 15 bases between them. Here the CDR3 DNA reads TGTGCCAGCAGCTTGGATCTACGGCCAAGCTCTGGAAACACCATATATTTT. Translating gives CASSLDLRPSSGNTIYF. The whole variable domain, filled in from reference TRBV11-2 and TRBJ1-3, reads EAGVAQSPRYKIIEKRQSVAFWCNPISGHATLYWYQQILGQGPKLLIQFQNNGVVDDSQLPKDRFSAERLKGVDSTLKIQPAKLEDSAVYLCASSLDLRPSSGNTIYFGEGSWLTVV.

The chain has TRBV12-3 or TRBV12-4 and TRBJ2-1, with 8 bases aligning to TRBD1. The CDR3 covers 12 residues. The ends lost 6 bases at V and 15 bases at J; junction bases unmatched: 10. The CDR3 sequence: CASRITGTGLFF. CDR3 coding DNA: TGTGCCAGCAGAATAACCGGGACAGGCCTGTTCTTC.

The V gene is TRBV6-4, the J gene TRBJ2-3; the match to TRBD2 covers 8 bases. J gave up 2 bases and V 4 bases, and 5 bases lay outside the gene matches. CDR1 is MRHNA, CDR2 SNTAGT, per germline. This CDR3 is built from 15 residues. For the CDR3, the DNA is TGTGCCAGCAGTGCCGGGACTAGTCTCACAGATACGCAGTATTTT. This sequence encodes CASSAGTSLTDTQYF.

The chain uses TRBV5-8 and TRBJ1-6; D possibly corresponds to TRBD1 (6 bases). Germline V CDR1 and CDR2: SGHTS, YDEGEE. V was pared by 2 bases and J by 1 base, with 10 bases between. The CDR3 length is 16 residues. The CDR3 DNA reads TGTGCCAGCAGCTTAAGAGGGGGGTCCTATAATTCACCCCTCCACTTT. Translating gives CASSLRGGSYNSPLHF.

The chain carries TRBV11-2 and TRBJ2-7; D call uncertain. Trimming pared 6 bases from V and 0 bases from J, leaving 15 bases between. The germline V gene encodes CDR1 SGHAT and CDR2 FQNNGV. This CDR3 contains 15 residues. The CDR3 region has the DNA TGTGCCAGCAGACTAAGGCCCGACAACTCCTACGAGCAGTACTTC. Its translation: CASRLRPDNSYEQYF.

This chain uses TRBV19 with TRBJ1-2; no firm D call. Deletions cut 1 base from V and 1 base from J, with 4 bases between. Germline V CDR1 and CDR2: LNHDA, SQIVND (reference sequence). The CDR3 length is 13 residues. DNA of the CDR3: TGTGCCAGTAGTATAGGTTTTAACTATGGCTACACCTTC. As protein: CASSIGFNYGYTF.

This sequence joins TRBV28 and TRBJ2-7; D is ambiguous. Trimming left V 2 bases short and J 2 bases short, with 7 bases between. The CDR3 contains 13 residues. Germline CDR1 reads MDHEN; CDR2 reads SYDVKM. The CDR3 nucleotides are TGTGCCAGCAGTTTAGGGTCCACCTACGAGCAGTACTTC. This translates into CASSLGSTYEQYF.

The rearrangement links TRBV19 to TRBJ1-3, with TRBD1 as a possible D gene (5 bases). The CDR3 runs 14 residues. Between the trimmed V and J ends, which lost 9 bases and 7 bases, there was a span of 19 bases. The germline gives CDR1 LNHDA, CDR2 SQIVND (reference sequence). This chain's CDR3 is CASRDEDGWNTIYF. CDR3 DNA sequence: TGTGCCAGCCGGGACGAGGACGGTTGGAACACCATATATTTT.

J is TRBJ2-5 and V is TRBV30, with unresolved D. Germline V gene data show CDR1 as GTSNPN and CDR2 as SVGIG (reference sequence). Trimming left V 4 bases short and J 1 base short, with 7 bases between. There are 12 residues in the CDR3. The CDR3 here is CAWTHSQETQYF. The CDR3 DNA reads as TGTGCCTGGACGCACAGCCAAGAGACCCAGTACTTC. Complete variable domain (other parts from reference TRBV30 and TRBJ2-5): SQTIHQWPATLVQPVGSPLSLECTVEGTSNPNLYWYRQAAGRGLQLLFYSVGIGQISSEVPQNLSASRPQDRQFILSSKKLLLSDSGFYLCAWTHSQETQYFGPGTRLLVL.